This is a list of T cell receptor beta chains from one sample in a study of T cell responses to AZD1222 COVID-19 vaccine. The method was immunoSEQ multiplex PCR; TCRdb's version includes in-frame clones alone and lacks a portion of them. Among about 160,000 clones listed, 91% were seen once. Sequenced here: peripheral blood, sampled on day 0 of AZD1222 vaccination. The receptors stem from an adult in good health. Each CDR3 is given with its conserved first and last residue. A D gene is named only where the DNA matches it firmly. Part of the rows lack a size; the others show once, few, many or a class for expanded clones.

>TRBV5-6|TRBJ1-2|-|-
TGTGCCAGCAGCTTCCTGGCACGAGGAGGCTACACCTTC
CASSFLARGGYTF
>TRBV7-3|TRBJ2-1|-|-
TGTGCCAGCAGCGGGTACGTGGGAGTCAGCTCCTACAATGAGCAGTTCTTC
CASSGYVGVSSYNEQFF
>TRBV4-3|TRBJ1-5|TRBD1|-
TGCGCCAGCAGCCAGGGACAGGGAGGCAATCAGCCCCAGCATTTT
CASSQGQGGNQPQHF
>TRBV21-1|TRBJ1-4|-|-
TGTGCCAGCCTAATGGGAGAGGGCTGGAGGGGCGCTGGCAATGAAAAACTGTTTTTT
CASLMGEGWRGAGNEKLFF
>TRBV29-1|TRBJ2-2|-|-
TGCAGGGCTCCTCTGGGGATCCCCGGGGAGCTGTTTTTT
CRAPLGIPGELFF
>TRBV4-3|TRBJ1-2|TRBD1|-
TGCGCCAGCAGCCAAGACGTGGGTTCAGGGGGACATGACGGCTACACCTTC
CASSQDVGSGGHDGYTF
>TRBV4-1|TRBJ2-7|-|once
TGCGCCAGCAGCCAACCCCTTACTCTCCTTAGAGGGGAGCAGTACTTC
CASSQPLTLLRGEQYF
>TRBV6-2/TRBV6-3|TRBJ2-7|-|-
TGTGCCAGCAGCACCGGGACGGCGACCTACGAGCAGTACTTC
CASSTGTATYEQYF
>TRBV4-3|TRBJ1-2|TRBD1|-
TGCGCCAGCAGCCAAGAGCCGACAGGGGTAGGAGGCTACACCTTC
CASSQEPTGVGGYTF
>TRBV11-2|TRBJ2-1|TRBD2|-
TGTGCCAGCAGCCCCTATTGGGCGGGAGGTTCCCTCTCCTACAATGAGCAGTTCTTC
CASSPYWAGGSLSYNEQFF
>TRBV5-1|TRBJ1-5|TRBD1|-
TGCGCCAGCAGCCCCATCCCGACAGGGGGATCCGGACAGCCCCAGCATTTT
CASSPIPTGGSGQPQHF
>TRBV25-1|TRBJ1-2|TRBD1|once
TGTGCCAGCAGAGGGGACAGGGACTATGGCTACACCTTC
CASRGDRDYGYTF
>TRBV7-2|TRBJ2-1|-|once
TGTGCCAGCAGCTCCCAGCGGATGTACAATGAGCAGTTCTTC
CASSSQRMYNEQFF
>TRBV29-1|TRBJ1-1|-|-
TGCAGCGTTGGGGGCTTTATAGGCCAGGGTACTGAAGCTTTCTTT
CSVGGFIGQGTEAFF
>TRBV28|TRBJ1-1|-|-
TGTGCCAGCAGCCTCAACATCAACACTGAAGCTTTCTTT
CASSLNINTEAFF
>TRBV12-5|TRBJ2-1|-|once
TGTGCTAGTGACCCCCTAGCGCAAGAGCAGTTCTTC
CASDPLAQEQFF
>TRBV7-9|TRBJ2-1|TRBD2|-
TGTGCCAGCGAGGGAGGGTTGGATGAGCAGTTCTTC
CASEGGLDEQFF
>TRBV15|TRBJ2-1|TRBD2|few
TGTGCCACCAGCAGCTTATCCACCGGGACTAGCGGGTCAAGCTCCTACAATGAGCAGTTCTTC
CATSSLSTGTSGSSSYNEQFF
>TRBV15|TRBJ1-2|-|-
TGTGCCACCAGCAGACCCTTAAGCACCCTCTATGGCTACACCTTC
CATSRPLSTLYGYTF
>TRBV9|TRBJ1-3|-|-
TGTGCCAGCAGCGTAGGTGGGGGGCTGGGAAACACCATATATTTT
CASSVGGGLGNTIYF
>TRBV19|TRBJ1-5|TRBD1|-
TGTGCCAGTACATCGGACAGGGTCTTTTCTGCCGGTCGGCCCCAGCATTTT
CASTSDRVFSAGRPQHF
>TRBV5-6|TRBJ2-7|-|-
TGTGCCAGCAGCTTGGGAGCCGCTTCTACGGTCGAGCAGTACTTC
CASSLGAASTVEQYF
>TRBV6-4|TRBJ1-2|TRBD1|-
TGTGCCAGCAGCCAGGGGACAGGGGGCCTGAACTATGGCTACACCTTC
CASSQGTGGLNYGYTF
>TRBV19|TRBJ1-5|TRBD1|-
TGTGCCAGTAGTTTCCTGAACAGGGGGATAGACAATCAGCCCCAGCATTTT
CASSFLNRGIDNQPQHF
>TRBV27|TRBJ2-1|-|-
TGTGCCAGCAGTCCGCTGGCGGGTCTTATCGATGAGCAGTTCTTC
CASSPLAGLIDEQFF
>TRBV19|TRBJ1-6|TRBD1|-
TGTGCCAGTACCCCGACAGGGGGTTGGAATAATTCACCCCTCCACTTT
CASTPTGGWNNSPLHF
>TRBV6-5|TRBJ2-2|TRBD2|once
TGTGCCAGCAGTTACCCCCCTAGCGGGGGGTCCGGGGAGCTGTTTTTT
CASSYPPSGGSGELFF
>TRBV5-1|TRBJ2-3|-|-
TGCGCCAGCAGCCGGACCTTAGGGGACACAGATACGCAGTATTTT
CASSRTLGDTDTQYF
>TRBV7-9|TRBJ2-7|-|-
TGTGCCAGCAGCCCAAGCGGGACACCCTACGAGCAGTACTTC
CASSPSGTPYEQYF
>TRBV30|TRBJ1-6|-|-
TGTGCCTGGAGTGAAAGGGGTGGCTCACCCCTCCACTTT
CAWSERGGSPLHF
>TRBV25-1|TRBJ2-5|-|-
TGTGCCAGCAGTCCCCTATCGGGTCTAGGCCCAGAGACCCAGTACTTC
CASSPLSGLGPETQYF
>TRBV19|TRBJ1-1|-|-
TGTGCCAGTAATAGGTACGGGATTAGAAACACTGAAGCTTTCTTT
CASNRYGIRNTEAFF
>TRBV7-8|TRBJ1-3|TRBD1|-
TGTGCCAGCAGCCGAGCGACAGGGGCGGAAAACACCATATATTTT
CASSRATGAENTIYF
>TRBV27|TRBJ2-5|TRBD1|-
TGTGCCAGCAGATCGACAGGGGGCAAGACCCAGTACTTC
CASRSTGGKTQYF
>TRBV10-3|TRBJ2-7|-|-
TGTGCCATCAGTGCGGACTCCGCCTACGAGCAGTACTTC
CAISADSAYEQYF
>TRBV6-5|TRBJ1-4|-|-
TGTGCCAGCAGTTCATACACTAATGAAAAACTGTTTTTT
CASSSYTNEKLFF
>TRBV7-9|TRBJ2-3|TRBD1|-
TGTGCCAGCAGCGCAGACAGGGAATTCATAGATACGCAGTATTTT
CASSADREFIDTQYF
>TRBV6-2/TRBV6-3|TRBJ2-1|TRBD2|-
TGTGCCAGCAGTTACTCCGGGACTAGCAGGATCTACAATGAGCAGTTCTTC
CASSYSGTSRIYNEQFF
>TRBV5-1|TRBJ1-6|TRBD1|-
TGCGCCAGCAGCAGGGGACAGGGATATAATTCACCCCTCCACTTT
CASSRGQGYNSPLHF
>TRBV4-2|TRBJ1-1|TRBD1|-
TGTGCCAGCAGCCCCGGCAGGGGGATGAACACTGAAGCTTTCTTT
CASSPGRGMNTEAFF
>TRBV12-3/TRBV12-4|TRBJ1-6|-|-
TGTGCCAGCAGCCCTCTAAATTCACCCCTCCACTTT
CASSPLNSPLHF
>TRBV28|TRBJ1-1|TRBD1|-
TGTGCCAGCAGTAAATACGGGACAGGGAGGGCATTTGAAGCTTTCTTT
CASSKYGTGRAFEAFF
>TRBV19|TRBJ2-5|-|-
TGTGCCAGTAGTATAGATTCTGGGCCCCAAGAGACCCAGTACTTC
CASSIDSGPQETQYF